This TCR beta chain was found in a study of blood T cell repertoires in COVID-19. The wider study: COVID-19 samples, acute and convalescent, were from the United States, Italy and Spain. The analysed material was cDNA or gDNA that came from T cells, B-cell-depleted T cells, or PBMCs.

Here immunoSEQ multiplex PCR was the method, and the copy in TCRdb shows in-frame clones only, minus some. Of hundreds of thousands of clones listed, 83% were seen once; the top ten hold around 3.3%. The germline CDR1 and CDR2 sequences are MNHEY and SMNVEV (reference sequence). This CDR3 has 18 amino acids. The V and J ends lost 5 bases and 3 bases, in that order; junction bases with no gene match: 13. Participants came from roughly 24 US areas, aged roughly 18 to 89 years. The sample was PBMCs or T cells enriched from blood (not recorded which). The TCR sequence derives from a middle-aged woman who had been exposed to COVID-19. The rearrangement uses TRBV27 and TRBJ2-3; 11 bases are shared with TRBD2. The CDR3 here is CASSPRLAGNSGTDTQYF. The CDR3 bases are TGTGCCAGCAGTCCTCGACTAGCGGGGAATTCAGGAACAGATACGCAGTATTTT.